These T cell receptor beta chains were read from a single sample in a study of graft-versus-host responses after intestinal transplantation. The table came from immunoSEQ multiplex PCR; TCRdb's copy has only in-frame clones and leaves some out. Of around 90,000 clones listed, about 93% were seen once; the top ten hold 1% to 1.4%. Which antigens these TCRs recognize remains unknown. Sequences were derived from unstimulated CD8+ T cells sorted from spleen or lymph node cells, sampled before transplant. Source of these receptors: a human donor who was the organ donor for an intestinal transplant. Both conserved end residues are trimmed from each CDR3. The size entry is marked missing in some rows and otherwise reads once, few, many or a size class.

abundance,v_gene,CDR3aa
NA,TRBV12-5,ASGPSFREAVGEQF
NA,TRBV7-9,ASSFPQGGSGETQY
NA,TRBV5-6,ASSLEVAGTHYEQY
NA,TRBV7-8,ASSSRLAGIGYEQY
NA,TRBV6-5,ASSYSQGNGNTIY
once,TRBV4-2,ASSQFGLMNTEAF
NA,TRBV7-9,ASSPLLRDWTTDTQY
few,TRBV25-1,ASSPGTGPEQY
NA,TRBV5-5,ASSEPLSGGADEQY
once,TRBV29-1,SVRQAYEQY
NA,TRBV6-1,ASSEVQAQETQY
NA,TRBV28,ASSDPSLWETNNEQF
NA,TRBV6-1,ASSEASGGQETQY
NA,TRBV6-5,ASSQEREDTGELF
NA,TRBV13,ASSGNRDLLYGYT
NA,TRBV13,ASRGGGVTEAF
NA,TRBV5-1,ASSLFLQGLGGMNTEAF
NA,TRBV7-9,ASSTTIASVGQGVETQY
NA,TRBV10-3,AIKRVEGNTEAF
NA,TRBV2,ASNDARGDRGPTYEQY
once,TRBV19,ASSIGPGRTEAF
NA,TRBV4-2,ASSQDGGTGSGYT
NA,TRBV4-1,ASSRTQGPNYGYT
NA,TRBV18,ASSPLWGASTDTQY
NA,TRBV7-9,ASPSDNYGYT
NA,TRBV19,ASSWGLTTNEKLF
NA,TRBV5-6,ASSREGAGEETQY
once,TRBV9,ASSVEVGGSGGYT
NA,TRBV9,ASNQGHDTEKLF
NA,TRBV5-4,ASSSVGTAEAF
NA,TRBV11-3,ASSPDRTYEQY
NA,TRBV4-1,ASSQDWLVGLYEQY
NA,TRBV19,ASSGGLNSGNTIY
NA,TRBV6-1,ASRGTDATQY
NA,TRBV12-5,ASGLFPQAGYGYT
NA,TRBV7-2,ASSFTSGNYNEQF
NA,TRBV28,ASSTIFGGRANEQF
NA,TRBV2,ASTWVQGLKDEQF
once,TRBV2,ASSPRGGSADTQY
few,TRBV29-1,SVGPGTEAF
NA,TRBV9,ASSAILTSWSDTQY
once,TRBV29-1,SVPPWALVGSRVNTEAF
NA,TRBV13,ASSPSGGAGDTQY
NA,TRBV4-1,ASSQVGGVDTEAF
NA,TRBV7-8,ASSLYGAYEQY
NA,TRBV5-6,ASSAVGGDNEKLF
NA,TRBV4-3,ASSQEGGLSYEQY
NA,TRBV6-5,ASRVRTGNQPQH
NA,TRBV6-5,ASSYSTGVGHTEAF
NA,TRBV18,ASAPLGQGPNYGYT
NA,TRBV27,ASRHSDPSYEQY
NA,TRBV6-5,ASSSPGANTEAF
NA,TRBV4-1,ASSQATSGSYEQY
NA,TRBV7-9,ASSYKEGVGLNYGYT